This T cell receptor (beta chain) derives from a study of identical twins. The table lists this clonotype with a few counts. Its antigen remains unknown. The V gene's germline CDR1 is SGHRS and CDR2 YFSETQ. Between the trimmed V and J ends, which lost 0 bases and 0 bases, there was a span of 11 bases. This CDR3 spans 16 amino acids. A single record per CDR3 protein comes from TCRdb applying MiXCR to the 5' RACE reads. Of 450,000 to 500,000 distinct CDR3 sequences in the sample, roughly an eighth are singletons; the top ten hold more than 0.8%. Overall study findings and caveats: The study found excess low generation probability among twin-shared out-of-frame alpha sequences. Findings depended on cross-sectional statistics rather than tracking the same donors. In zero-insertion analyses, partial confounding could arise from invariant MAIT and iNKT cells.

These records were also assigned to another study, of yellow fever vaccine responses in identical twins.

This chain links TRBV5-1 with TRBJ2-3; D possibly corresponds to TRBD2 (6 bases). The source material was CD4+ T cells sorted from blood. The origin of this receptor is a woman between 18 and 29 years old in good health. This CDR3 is CASSLVRGTSTDTQYF. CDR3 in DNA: TGCGCCAGCAGCTTGGTACGAGGGACTAGCACAGATACGCAGTATTTT. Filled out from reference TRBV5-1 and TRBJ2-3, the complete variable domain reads KAGVTQTPRYLIKTRGQQVTLSCSPISGHRSVSWYQQTPGQGLQFLFEYFSETQRNKGNFPGRFSGRQFSNSRSEMNVSTLELGDSALYLCASSLVRGTSTDTQYFGPGTRLTVL.